This T cell receptor beta chain was obtained from a study of blood T cell repertoires in COVID-19. Some clones are missing from TCRdb's copy, which holds only in-frame ones; the method was immunoSEQ multiplex PCR. In the table there are 300,000 to 400,000 clones, 87% of which are singletons. CDR1 is SQVTM and CDR2 is ANQGSEA in the germline V gene. The CDR3 length is 14 residues. Trimming removed 6 bases from V and 0 bases from J; junction bases left unmatched: 7. The material sequenced was peripheral blood. The genes are TRBV29-1 and TRBJ1-1; 7 bases match TRBD1. This TCR came from a woman aged 45 to 65 with COVID-19, enrolled during active disease. In nucleotides, the CDR3 is TGCAGCGTAGCATCCGGGACAGTGAACACTGAAGCTTTCTTT. This codes for CSVASGTVNTEAFF.